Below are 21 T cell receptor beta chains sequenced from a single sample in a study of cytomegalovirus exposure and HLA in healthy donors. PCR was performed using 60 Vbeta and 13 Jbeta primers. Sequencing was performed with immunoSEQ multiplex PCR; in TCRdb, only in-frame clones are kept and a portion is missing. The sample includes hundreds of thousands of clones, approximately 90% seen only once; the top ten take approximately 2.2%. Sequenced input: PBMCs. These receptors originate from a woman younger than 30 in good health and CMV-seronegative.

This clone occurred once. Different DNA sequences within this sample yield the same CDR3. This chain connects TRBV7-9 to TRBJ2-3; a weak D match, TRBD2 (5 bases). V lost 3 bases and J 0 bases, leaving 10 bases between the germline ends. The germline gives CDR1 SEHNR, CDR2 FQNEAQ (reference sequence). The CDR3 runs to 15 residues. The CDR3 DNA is TGTGCCAGCAGCTTGGGGAGTCCTAGCACAGATACGCAGTATTTT. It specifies CASSLGSPSTDTQYF. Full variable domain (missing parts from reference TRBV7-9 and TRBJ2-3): DTGVSQNPRHKITKRGQNVTFRCDPISEHNRLYWYRQTLGQGPEFLTYFQNEAQLEKSRLLSDRFSAERPKGSFSTLEIQRTEQGDSAMYLCASSLGSPSTDTQYFGPGTRLTVL.

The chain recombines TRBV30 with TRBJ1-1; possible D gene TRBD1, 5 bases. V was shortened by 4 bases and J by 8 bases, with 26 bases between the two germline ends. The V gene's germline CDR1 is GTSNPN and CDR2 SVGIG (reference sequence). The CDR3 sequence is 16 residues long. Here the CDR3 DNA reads TGTGCCTGGACCTCAGGGCGGGGCAGGGCGAACGCCGAAGCTTTCTTT. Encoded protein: CAWTSGRGRANAEAFF.

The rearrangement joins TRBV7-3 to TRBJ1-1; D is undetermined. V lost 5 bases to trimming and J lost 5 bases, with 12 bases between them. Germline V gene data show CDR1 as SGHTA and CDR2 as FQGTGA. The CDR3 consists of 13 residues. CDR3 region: CASSRRRGTEAFF. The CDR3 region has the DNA TGTGCCAGCAGCCGCAGGCGTGGGACTGAAGCTTTCTTT.

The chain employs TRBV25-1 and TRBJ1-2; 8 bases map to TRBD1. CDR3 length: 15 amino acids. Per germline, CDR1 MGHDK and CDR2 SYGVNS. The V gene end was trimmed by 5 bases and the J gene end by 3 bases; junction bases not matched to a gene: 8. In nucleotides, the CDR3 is TGTGCCAGCAGTAAAACGGACAGGGACGACTATGGCTACACCTTC. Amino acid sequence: CASSKTDRDDYGYTF.

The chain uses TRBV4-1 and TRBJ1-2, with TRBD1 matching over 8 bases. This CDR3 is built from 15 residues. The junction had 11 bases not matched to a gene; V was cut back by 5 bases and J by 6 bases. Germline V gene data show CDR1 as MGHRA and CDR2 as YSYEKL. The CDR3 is CASSGPGQGRNGYTF. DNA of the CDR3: TGCGCCAGCAGCGGCCCCGGACAGGGTCGGAATGGCTACACCTTC.

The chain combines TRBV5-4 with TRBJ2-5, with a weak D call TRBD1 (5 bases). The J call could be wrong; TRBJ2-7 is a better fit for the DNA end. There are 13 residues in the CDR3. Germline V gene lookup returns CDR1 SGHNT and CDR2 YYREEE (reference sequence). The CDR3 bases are TGTGCCTTCGGGCGGCTCCAGGGCTACGAGCAGTACTTC. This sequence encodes CAFGRLQGYEQYF.

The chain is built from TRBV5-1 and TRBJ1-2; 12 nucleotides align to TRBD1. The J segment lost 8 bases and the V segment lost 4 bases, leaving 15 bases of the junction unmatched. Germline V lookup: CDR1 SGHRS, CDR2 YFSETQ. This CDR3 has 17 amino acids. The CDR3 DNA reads TGCGCCAGCAGCCAAACTTCCGGGACAGGGGGCGCGGGCGGCTACACCTTC. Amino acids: CASSQTSGTGGAGGYTF. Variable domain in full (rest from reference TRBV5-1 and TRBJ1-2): KAGVTQTPRYLIKTRGQQVTLSCSPISGHRSVSWYQQTPGQGLQFLFEYFSETQRNKGNFPGRFSGRQFSNSRSEMNVSTLELGDSALYLCASSQTSGTGGAGGYTFGSGTRLTVV.

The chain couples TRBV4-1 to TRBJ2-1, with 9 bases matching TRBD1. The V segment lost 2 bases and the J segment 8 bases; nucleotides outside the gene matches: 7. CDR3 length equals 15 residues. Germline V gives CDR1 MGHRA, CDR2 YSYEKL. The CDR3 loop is CASSQRDRAGDEQFF. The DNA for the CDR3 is TGCGCCAGCAGCCAACGGGACAGGGCAGGGGATGAGCAGTTCTTC.

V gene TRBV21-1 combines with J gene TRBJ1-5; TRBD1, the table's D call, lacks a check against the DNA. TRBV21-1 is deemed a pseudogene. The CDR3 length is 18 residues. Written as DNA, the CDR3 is TGTGCCAGCACCTTAAGCGGGGGGGACAGGGGGCGAGGTCAGCCCCAGCATTTT. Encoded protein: CASTLSGGDRGRGQPQHF.

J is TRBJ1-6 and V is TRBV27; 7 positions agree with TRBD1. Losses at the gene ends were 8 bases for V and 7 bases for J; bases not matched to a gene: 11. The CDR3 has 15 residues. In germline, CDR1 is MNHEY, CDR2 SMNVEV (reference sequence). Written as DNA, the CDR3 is TGTGCCAGCGGACTGATGACAGGGTTAAATTCACCCCTCCACTTT. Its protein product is CASGLMTGLNSPLHF.

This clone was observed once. For the CDR3, the DNA is TGTGCCAGCAGACAGGACAGGATCACGAACACTGAAGCTTTCTTT. Protein sequence: CASRQDRITNTEAFF. The rearrangement joins TRBV7-9 to TRBJ1-1; 7 bases align to TRBD1. Germline lookup yields CDR1 SEHNR and CDR2 FQNEAQ (reference sequence). This CDR3 has 15 amino acids. J lost 1 base, V lost 6 bases, and 8 bases had no gene match.

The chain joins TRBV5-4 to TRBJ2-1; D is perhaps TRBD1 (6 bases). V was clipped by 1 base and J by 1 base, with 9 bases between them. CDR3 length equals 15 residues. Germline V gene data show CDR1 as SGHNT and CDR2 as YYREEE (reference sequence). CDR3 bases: TGTGCCAGCAGCTTGATCAGGGGTTCCTACAATGAGCAGTTCTTC. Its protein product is CASSLIRGSYNEQFF.

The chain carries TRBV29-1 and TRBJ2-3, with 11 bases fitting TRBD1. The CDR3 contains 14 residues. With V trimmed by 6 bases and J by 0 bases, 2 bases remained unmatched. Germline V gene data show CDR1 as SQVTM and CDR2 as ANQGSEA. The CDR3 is CSVGQGASTDTQYF. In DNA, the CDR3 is TGCAGCGTCGGACAGGGGGCTAGCACAGATACGCAGTATTTT.

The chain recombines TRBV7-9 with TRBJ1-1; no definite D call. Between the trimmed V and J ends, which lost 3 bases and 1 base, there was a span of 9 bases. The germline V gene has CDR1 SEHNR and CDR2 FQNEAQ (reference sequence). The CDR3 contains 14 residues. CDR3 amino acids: CASSFVLGNTEAFF. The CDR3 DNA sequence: TGTGCCAGCAGCTTTGTACTCGGGAACACTGAAGCTTTCTTT.

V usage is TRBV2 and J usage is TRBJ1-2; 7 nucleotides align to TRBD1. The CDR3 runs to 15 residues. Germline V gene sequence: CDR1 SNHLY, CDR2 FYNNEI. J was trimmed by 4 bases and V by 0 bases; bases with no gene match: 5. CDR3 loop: CASSEARGGGYGYTF. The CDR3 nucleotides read TGTGCCAGCAGTGAAGCGCGAGGGGGCGGCTATGGCTACACCTTC.

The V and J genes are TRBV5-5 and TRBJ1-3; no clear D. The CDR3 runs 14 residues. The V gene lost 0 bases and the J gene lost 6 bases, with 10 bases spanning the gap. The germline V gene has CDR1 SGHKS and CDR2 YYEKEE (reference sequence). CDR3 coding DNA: TGTGCCAGCAGCTTGGCAGGATTTGAAAACACCATATATTTT. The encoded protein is CASSLAGFENTIYF.

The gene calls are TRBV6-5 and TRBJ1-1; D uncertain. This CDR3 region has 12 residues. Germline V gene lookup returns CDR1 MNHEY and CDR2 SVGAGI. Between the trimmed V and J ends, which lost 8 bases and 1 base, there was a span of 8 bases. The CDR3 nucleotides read TGTGCCAGCCACGCAGAGAACACTGAAGCTTTCTTT. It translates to CASHAENTEAFF.

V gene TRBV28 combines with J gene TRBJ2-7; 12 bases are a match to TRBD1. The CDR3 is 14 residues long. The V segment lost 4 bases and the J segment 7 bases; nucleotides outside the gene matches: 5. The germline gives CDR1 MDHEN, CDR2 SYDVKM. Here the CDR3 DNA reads TGTGCCAGCAGTTCGGGACAGGGGGCGAGGGAGCAGTACTTC. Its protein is CASSSGQGAREQYF.

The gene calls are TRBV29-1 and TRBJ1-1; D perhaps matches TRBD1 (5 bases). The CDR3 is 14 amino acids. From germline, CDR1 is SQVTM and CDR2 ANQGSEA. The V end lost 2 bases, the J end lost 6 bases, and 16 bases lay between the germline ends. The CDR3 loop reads CSVELQANLAEAFF. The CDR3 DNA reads TGCAGCGTTGAATTACAGGCAAACTTGGCTGAAGCTTTCTTT.

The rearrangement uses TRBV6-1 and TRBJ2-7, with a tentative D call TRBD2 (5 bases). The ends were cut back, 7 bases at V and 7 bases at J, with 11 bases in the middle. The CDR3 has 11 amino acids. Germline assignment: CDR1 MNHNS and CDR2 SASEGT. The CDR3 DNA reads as TGTGCCAGCACTCCGTCGGGGGAGCAGTACTTC. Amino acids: CASTPSGEQYF.

The CDR3 region is CASSLRSGESSYEQYF. In DNA form, the CDR3 reads TGTGCCAGCAGTCTCAGATCGGGGGAAAGCTCCTACGAGCAGTACTTC. V usage is TRBV7-2 and J usage is TRBJ2-7, with D possibly TRBD2 on 6 matching bases. Germline CDR1 is SGHTA and CDR2 is FQGNSA. There are 16 residues in the CDR3. V gave up 6 bases and J gave up 0 bases, with 18 bases separating them.